Sequencing of this T cell receptor (beta chain) was carried out in a study of cytomegalovirus exposure and HLA in healthy donors. General observations from the study: The authors listed approximately 160 TCR beta chains as cytomegalovirus-associated. On later analysis, the bulk of CMV-associated TCR beta chains appeared to be HLA-restricted. A prior analysis recorded that most TCR beta V segments were productive about 90% or about 30% of the time.

Turning to this clone: Antigen specificity is unknown.

13 Jbeta primers and 60 Vbeta primers were used for the PCR. Sequencing used immunoSEQ multiplex PCR; TCRdb keeps in-frame clones, though not all of them. The sample lists approximately 190,000 clones, 70% to 85% seen once, with roughly 3.2% in the top ten. The V gene end was trimmed by 4 bases and the J gene end by 5 bases; junction bases not matched to a gene: 15. From germline, CDR1 is SGHRS and CDR2 YFSETQ. The length of the CDR3 is 16 residues. What was sequenced was PBMCs. This clonotype was obtained from a man aged 35-49 years in good health and CMV-seropositive. The chain uses TRBV5-1 and TRBJ2-7; 7 positions agree with TRBD2. For the CDR3, the DNA is TGCGCCAGCAGCCGAATGGGTGGGAGGGGTATCGACGAGCAGTACTTC. Translating it yields CASSRMGGRGIDEQYF.